The present T cell receptor beta chain was sequenced within a study of cytomegalovirus exposure and HLA in healthy donors. Findings and limits, study-wide: Within an earlier analysis, most TCR beta V segments proved productive either about 87% or about 30% of the time. The authors excluded some V segments, including TRBV6-2 and TRBV6-3, as indistinguishable. Most likely, a cluster of highly shared sequence variants arose as a sequencing artifact.

In the PCR, 60 Vbeta and 13 Jbeta primers were used. Method: immunoSEQ multiplex PCR; TCRdb's copy keeps in-frame clones and lacks some. The sample shows nearly 200,000 clones, and less than 0.9% sits with its ten largest clones. Germline CDR1 and CDR2: SSHAT and FNYEAQ (reference sequence). The J segment lost 4 bases and the V segment lost 5 bases, leaving 4 bases of the junction unmatched. This CDR3 is built from 15 residues. A note on this clone: As yet, its antigen is unknown.

This clonotype was obtained from a boy aged 5-17 years in good health and CMV-seronegative. The chain joins TRBV7-7 to TRBJ2-5; 13 positions match TRBD2. Material: PBMCs. This CDR3 is CASSPTSGGIETQYF. Written as DNA, the CDR3 is TGTGCCAGCAGCCCGACTAGCGGGGGGATAGAGACCCAGTACTTC.